Presented here are 19 T cell receptor beta chains from one specimen sequenced in a study of cytomegalovirus exposure and HLA in healthy donors listed by TCRdb under 2017. Receptor libraries were prepared by the immunoSEQ multiplex PCR assay. The multiplex PCR relied on a mix of 60 forward primers for TCR Vbeta segments and 13 reverse primers for TCR Jbeta segments. This immuneACCESS table, as held by TCRdb, lists in-frame sequences with V and J called but not all clones. Of the missing ones, under half trace to an unresolved V gene in checked studies; the others have no known cause. The sample table contains 200,000 to 250,000 clones; only one count was recorded for about 80% of them. The ten biggest clones cover roughly 5% of the sample. The sequencing input was PBMCs. The receptors stem from a woman aged 40 to 49 in good health and CMV-seropositive.

The chain uses TRBV7-2 and TRBJ2-7, with 7 bases that match TRBD2. V lost 5 bases, J lost 3 bases, and 16 bases stayed unmatched. This CDR3 has 17 amino acids. CDR1 and CDR2 (germline): SGHTA, FQGNSA. CDR3 in DNA: TGTGCCAGCAGCCCCGGGGGGACGCTCAAGGGGTACTACGAGCAGTACTTC. Encoded protein: CASSPGGTLKGYYEQYF.

V gene TRBV5-1 combines with J gene TRBJ2-1, with unresolved D. Germline V gene sequence: CDR1 SGHRS, CDR2 YFSETQ. The CDR3 sequence is 15 residues long. V lost 4 bases and J lost 3, with 14 bases in between. For the CDR3, the DNA is TGCGCCAGCAGCCCCCTCCGGTCCTACTACAATGAGCAGTTCTTC. Translating gives CASSPLRSYYNEQFF. Supplemented by reference TRBV5-1 and TRBJ2-1, the full variable domain reads KAGVTQTPRYLIKTRGQQVTLSCSPISGHRSVSWYQQTPGQGLQFLFEYFSETQRNKGNFPGRFSGRQFSNSRSEMNVSTLELGDSALYLCASSPLRSYYNEQFFGPGTRLTVL.

The chain employs TRBV11-3 and TRBJ2-7; the match to TRBD1 covers 9 bases. Germline V gene sequence: CDR1 SGHNT, CDR2 YENEEA. With V trimmed by 5 bases and J by 5 bases, 10 bases remained unmatched. This CDR3 contains 15 residues. This CDR3 is CASSARGQGIHEQYF. CDR3 bases: TGTGCCAGCAGCGCGCGGGGACAGGGTATACACGAGCAGTACTTC.

The chain has TRBV6-1 and TRBJ1-5, with D possibly being TRBD1 (6 bases). Trimming took off 5 bases at V and 6 bases at J, with 11 bases between the two ends. The CDR3 is 13 residues long. Looked up from germline, CDR1 is MNHNS and CDR2 is SASEGT. As DNA, the CDR3 is TGTGCCAGCAGTATACAGGGAAGTCAGCCCCAGCATTTT. It is translated as CASSIQGSQPQHF.

The chain carries TRBV5-1 and TRBJ2-5; the match to TRBD2 covers 12 bases. The germline V gene has CDR1 SGHRS and CDR2 YFSETQ. The CDR3 totals 16 residues. J lost 4 bases, V lost 4 bases, and 8 bases had no gene match. The CDR3 loop is CASSLLPTSGRETQYF. The CDR3 DNA is TGCGCCAGCAGCCTTCTTCCGACTAGCGGGAGAGAGACCCAGTACTTC.

For this clone: Relative to the germline gene, one junction end is altered; a read error may explain this. This specimen includes other DNA sequences encoding the same CDR3. The chain combines TRBV13 with TRBJ1-6; D is unresolved. Germline CDR1 PRHDT, CDR2 FYEKMQ (reference sequence). CDR3 length equals 15 residues. In DNA form, the CDR3 reads TGTGCCAGCAGCTTTCAGGCTTTCTCTAATTCCCCCCTCCACTTT. Translated: CASSFQAFSNSPLHF.

CDR3 amino acids: CASSQGMGAGGTEAFF. The CDR3 nucleotides read TGCGCCAGCAGCCAAGGAATGGGGGCAGGGGGAACTGAAGCTTTCTTT. V usage is TRBV4-3 and J usage is TRBJ1-1, with 7 nucleotides matching TRBD1. Germline CDR1 LGHNA, CDR2 YSLEER. The CDR3 contains 16 residues. After removal of 1 base from V and 5 bases from J, the junction contained 10 bases not matched to a gene.

The chain carries TRBV7-2 and TRBJ2-7; 9 bases line up with TRBD2. V lost 5 bases to trimming and J lost 2 bases; unmatched junction nucleotides: 4. The CDR3 covers 14 residues. Per germline, CDR1 SGHTA and CDR2 FQGNSA. The DNA for the CDR3 is TGTGCCAGCAGCCCTAGCGGGGCGACCTACGAGCAGTACTTC. Its protein is CASSPSGATYEQYF.

In this sample, this clone turned up once. CDR3 loop: CASSVEGQPQHF. DNA of the CDR3: TGCGCCAGCAGTGTTGAGGGTCAGCCCCAGCATTTT. The chain couples TRBV10-2 to TRBJ1-5, with no clear D. Germline V gene lookup returns CDR1 WSHSY and CDR2 SAAADI. Trimming shortened V by 4 bases and J by 6 bases, and 7 bases separated the two germline ends. The CDR3 is 12 residues long.

The CDR3 here is CASSTAGTGDGELFF. Written as DNA, the CDR3 is TGTGCCAGCAGTACGGCCGGGACAGGGGACGGGGAGCTGTTTTTT. This rearrangement joins TRBV6-5 to TRBJ2-2, with 10 bases aligning to TRBD1. V lost 5 bases to trimming and J lost 7 bases; unmatched junction nucleotides: 7. The germline CDR1 and CDR2 sequences are MNHEY and SVGAGI. The CDR3 length is 15 residues.

The gene calls are TRBV5-1 and TRBJ1-2, with unresolved D. The CDR3 sequence is 12 residues long. Trimming left V 1 base short and J 3 bases short, with 4 bases between. CDR1 and CDR2 from the germline V gene are SGHRS and YFSETQ. CDR3 sequence (DNA): TGCGCCAGCAGCTTGACAGACTATGGCTACACCTTC. It specifies CASSLTDYGYTF.

This clone was recorded once. A read error may account for a junction end that differs from germline. The gene calls are TRBV7-9 and TRBJ2-7; perhaps TRBD1 as D (6 bases). CDR1 SEHNR and CDR2 FQNEAQ come from the germline V gene (reference sequence). The CDR3 is made up of 13 amino acids. Written as DNA, the CDR3 is TGTTCCAGCAGCCGGGACAAGGGATACGAGCAGTACTTC. Its protein product is CSSSRDKGYEQYF.

The J gene is TRBJ2-2, the V gene TRBV5-1, with a tentative D call TRBD2 (6 bases). CDR1 is SGHRS and CDR2 is YFSETQ in the germline V gene. The CDR3 sequence is 15 residues long. V lost 3 bases, J lost 2 bases, and 11 bases lay in between. CDR3: CASSWRDPNTGELFF. CDR3 sequence (DNA): TGCGCCAGCAGCTGGAGGGACCCCAACACCGGGGAGCTGTTTTTT.

This clone was recorded once. The J gene is TRBJ1-1, the V gene TRBV7-9; 9 bases are a match to TRBD1. This CDR3 comprises 15 residues. With V trimmed by 6 bases and J by 1 base, 6 bases remained unmatched. The germline gives CDR1 SEHNR, CDR2 FQNEAQ (reference sequence). The CDR3 is CASSPSGQGNTEAFF. DNA of the CDR3: TGTGCCAGCAGTCCATCGGGACAGGGGAACACTGAAGCTTTCTTT.

The gene calls are TRBV28 and TRBJ1-5; 11 nucleotides line up with TRBD1. This CDR3 is 18 amino acids long. After removal of 5 bases from V and 0 bases from J, the junction contained 9 bases not matched to a gene. Germline-derived CDR1 and CDR2 are MDHEN and SYDVKM. The CDR3: CASSGPGTGGSSNQPQHF. The CDR3 region has the DNA TGTGCCAGCAGTGGTCCCGGGACAGGGGGTTCTAGCAATCAGCCCCAGCATTTT.

The chain recombines TRBV27 with TRBJ1-2; 9 nucleotides line up with TRBD1. Germline V lookup: CDR1 MNHEY, CDR2 SMNVEV (reference sequence). V shed 4 bases and J 3 bases; nucleotides not matched to a gene: 9. The length of the CDR3 is 16 residues. The CDR3 coding sequence is TGTGCCAGCAGTTCCGCAACAGGGGGCGCTGACTATGGCTACACCTTC. Amino acids: CASSSATGGADYGYTF.

CDR3 in amino acids: CASGRTASTDTQYF. CDR3 coding DNA: TGTGCCAGTGGAAGGACAGCCTCCACAGATACGCAGTATTTT. The chain couples TRBV19 to TRBJ2-3; tentative D call: TRBD1 (6 bases). The V gene lost 8 bases and the J gene lost 2 bases, with 14 bases spanning the gap. The CDR3 is 14 amino acids. Germline CDR1 and CDR2: LNHDA and SQIVND (reference sequence).

J is TRBJ2-1 and V is TRBV6-5, with 12 positions matching TRBD2. V was pared by 0 bases and J by 10 bases, with 7 bases of the junction left unmatched. Germline V gives CDR1 MNHEY, CDR2 SVGAGI. This CDR3 comprises 16 residues. The CDR3 DNA is TGTGCCAGCAGTTACTCTCCTAGCGGGGGGGCGGGGGAGCAGTTCTTC. Amino acids: CASSYSPSGGAGEQFF.

V gene TRBV19 combines with J gene TRBJ2-5; no clear D gene. V dropped 1 base and J dropped 5 bases, with 14 bases sitting between them. The germline V gene encodes CDR1 LNHDA and CDR2 SQIVND (reference sequence). The CDR3 consists of 15 residues. CDR3 bases: TGTGCCAGTAGTATAGCATGGCGCGCCGGGGAGACCCAGTACTTC. Amino acids: CASSIAWRAGETQYF.